Included here is one T cell receptor beta chain sequence, with context. The CDR3 is 15 amino acids. V was clipped by 5 bases and J by 6 bases, with 17 bases between them. Germline V lookup: CDR1 SGHVS, CDR2 FNYEAQ. Selected positively for CCR7 and CD45RO-negative, naive CD8 cells excluded terminally differentiated effector memory CD45RA+ cells. This sample is part of a study of shared clonotypes between healthy human individuals. About 30,000 T cell genomes, or roughly 200 ng DNA, went into the sorted-subset replicate PCRs. Method: immunoSEQ multiplex PCR; TCRdb's copy keeps in-frame clones and lacks some. Seen here are more than 2 million clones, just under 95% observed once, and the top ten hold 1% to 1.3%.

The specimen was naive CD8+ T cells sorted from blood. This sequence originates from a man younger than 35 in good health. The gene calls are TRBV7-6 and TRBJ2-1, with D uncertain. CDR3 sequence reads: CASSQILGSTNEQFF. The CDR3 region has the DNA TGTGCCAGCAGCCAAATTCTGGGTAGCACCAATGAGCAGTTCTTC.